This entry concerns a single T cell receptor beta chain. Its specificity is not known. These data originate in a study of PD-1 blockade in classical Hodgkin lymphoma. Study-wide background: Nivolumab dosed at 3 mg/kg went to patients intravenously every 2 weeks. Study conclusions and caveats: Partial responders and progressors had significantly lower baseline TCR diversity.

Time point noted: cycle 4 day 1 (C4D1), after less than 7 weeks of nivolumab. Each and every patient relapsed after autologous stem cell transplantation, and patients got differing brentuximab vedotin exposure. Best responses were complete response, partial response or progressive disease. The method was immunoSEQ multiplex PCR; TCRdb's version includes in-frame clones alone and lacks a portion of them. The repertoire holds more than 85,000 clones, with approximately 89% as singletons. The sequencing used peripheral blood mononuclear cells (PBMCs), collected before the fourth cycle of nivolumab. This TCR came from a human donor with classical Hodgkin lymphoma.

The CDR3 sequence is CATSTRLIQETQYF. DNA of the CDR3: TGTGCCACCAGCACCAGACTTATCCAAGAGACCCAGTACTTC. The chain employs TRBV15 and TRBJ2-5; D is ambiguous. The V gene's germline CDR1 is LNHNV and CDR2 YYDKDF (reference sequence). This CDR3 comprises 14 residues. V was clipped by 4 bases and J by 1 base, with 10 bases between them.